This T cell receptor (beta chain) was identified in a study of control samples from healthy donors and cancer patients. Using immunoSEQ multiplex PCR, the repertoire was profiled, and TCRdb retains in-frame clones only, with some absent. Of some 74,000 clones listed, nearly 85% were seen once; the top ten hold 15% to 17%. The V end was cut by 0 bases, the J end by 4 bases, with 5 bases between. The CDR3 sequence is 13 residues long. Germline V gene sequence: CDR1 SGHNT, CDR2 YYREEE (reference sequence). The rearrangement links TRBV5-4 to TRBJ1-5, with D unresolved. The specimen was blood. This receptor was obtained from a man aged 60 to 69 in good health. The CDR3 loop reads CASSLGSNQPQHF. DNA for the CDR3: TGTGCCAGCAGCTTGGGTAGTAATCAGCCCCAGCATTTT.